This TCR beta chain appears in the sequencing data of a study of cytomegalovirus exposure and HLA in healthy donors. General study findings and limits: Under in vitro conditions, three CMV-associated chains were confirmed as specific for CMV antigens.

Profiled with immunoSEQ multiplex PCR; TCRdb holds only in-frame clones, not every one. The sample lists 150,000 to 200,000 clones; roughly 80% were seen once. For this clone: Its cognate antigen is unknown.

The CDR3 loop spans 16 amino acids. Germline V gene data show CDR1 as SGDLS and CDR2 as YYNGEE. Germline trimming cut 2 bases from V and 4 bases from J; bases unmatched to any gene: 7. Sequences were obtained from PBMCs. The rearrangement links TRBV9 to TRBJ2-3, with TRBD1 matching 10 bases. The source of this sequence is a man aged 25 to 45 in good health and CMV-seropositive. CDR3 nucleotides: TGTGCCAGCAGCGTGAGGGACAGGGGAATCGCAGATACGCAGTATTTT. This gives the protein CASSVRDRGIADTQYF.